This passage covers 14 T cell receptor beta chains from one sample sequenced in a study of monozygotic twins with inflammatory bowel disease. TCRdb re-called the 5' RACE reads and gives one entry per CDR3 protein, without DNA. Listed are about 150,000 distinct CDR3 sequences; roughly 1.2% falls within the top ten. Sequenced material: blood. The receptors come from a human donor with ulcerative colitis or Crohn's disease, or a healthy co-twin of an affected twin (not recorded which).

The CDR3 sequence: CASSSRQETQYF. This chain joins TRBV27 and TRBJ2-5. The CDR3 extends over 12 amino acids. The V gene's germline CDR1 is MNHEY and CDR2 SMNVEV (reference sequence).

The gene calls are TRBV24-1 and TRBJ2-7; TCRdb proposes TRBD1, but this gene call is untestable without DNA. CDR3 size: 12 residues. Per germline, CDR1 KGHDR and CDR2 SFDVKD. The CDR3 loop reads CATSAGGFEQYF.

The chain is built from TRBV4-3 and TRBJ2-3; TCRdb picks TRBD2, but there is no DNA to check that call. Germline lookup yields CDR1 LGHNA and CDR2 YSLEER. CDR3 length: 17 amino acids. The CDR3 protein is CASSQDGSGSPTDTQYF.

The chain couples TRBV19 to TRBJ2-1; TCRdb lists TRBD2, though no DNA is available to test this call. The germline V gene encodes CDR1 LNHDA and CDR2 SQIVND (reference sequence). The CDR3 loop spans 15 amino acids. The CDR3 loop reads CASSISGGPLSEQFF.

CDR3 in amino acids: CASSSSREQETQYF. V is TRBV7-9 and J is TRBJ2-5. The CDR3 spans 14 residues. Germline-derived CDR1 and CDR2 are SEHNR and FQNEAQ (reference sequence).

The J gene is TRBJ2-1, the V gene TRBV12-3 or TRBV12-4; TCRdb names TRBD2, which stays unverified in the absence of DNA. The CDR3 is made up of 16 amino acids. CDR3 protein: CASSFTGLASYNEQFF.

The chain joins TRBV29-1 to TRBJ1-2; the D call from TCRdb, TRBD1, cannot be confirmed without DNA. The V gene's germline CDR1 is SQVTM and CDR2 ANQGSEA. This CDR3 spans 18 amino acids. CDR3 region: CSALGPKRQLSEDYGYTF.

The CDR3 loop is CASSPGLAETYEQYF. This chain uses TRBV5-1 with TRBJ2-7; the TRBD2 assignment by TCRdb is unverifiable without DNA. This CDR3 is built from 15 residues. Germline values: CDR1 SGHRS, CDR2 YFSETQ.

This chain uses TRBV18 with TRBJ2-6; TCRdb's D call of TRBD1 is untestable without DNA. Germline values: CDR1 KGHSH, CDR2 LQKENI. The CDR3 covers 18 residues. The CDR3 is CASSPSGTGTSGANVLTF. The full variable domain, with the rest looked up from reference TRBV18 and TRBJ2-6, is NAGVMQNPRHLVRRRGQEARLRCSPMKGHSHVYWYRQLPEEGLKFMVYLQKENIIDESGMPKERFSAEFPKEGPSILRIQQVVRGDSAAYFCASSPSGTGTSGANVLTFGAGSRLTVL.

V is TRBV24-1 and J is TRBJ2-5; TCRdb picks TRBD2, but there is no DNA to check that call. Germline CDR1 reads KGHDR; CDR2 reads SFDVKD. The length of the CDR3 is 18 residues. The CDR3 protein is CATSDPQALAGVGETQYF.

The J gene is TRBJ2-7, the V gene TRBV27; TCRdb lists TRBD2, though no DNA is available to test this call. The germline V gene encodes CDR1 MNHEY and CDR2 SMNVEV (reference sequence). The CDR3 length is 16 residues. CDR3 sequence reads: CASSLAGLAGSYEQYF.

The chain's CDR3 is CASSALGRGSGNTIYF. The rearrangement joins TRBV7-3 to TRBJ1-3. The CDR3 is 16 residues long. Germline assignment: CDR1 SGHTA and CDR2 FQGTGA.

The chain combines TRBV6-5 with TRBJ1-1; TCRdb reports TRBD1, a call that lacks DNA to check it against. Germline V gene sequence: CDR1 MNHEY, CDR2 SVGAGI. This CDR3 has 14 residues. CDR3 sequence: CASSYAGANTEAFF.

The chain links TRBV5-1 to TRBJ1-1. Germline V gene lookup returns CDR1 SGHRS and CDR2 YFSETQ. The CDR3 extends over 13 amino acids. CDR3 amino acids: CASSLGLDTEAFF.